The table lists the clone carrying this T cell receptor (beta chain) with a few counts. The CDR3 is 14 amino acids. In germline, CDR1 is SGDLS, CDR2 YYNGEE. V dropped 0 bases and J dropped 6; count of bases not matched to a gene: 3. The entry originates in a study of neurological immune-mediated disorders. Every sequencing run produced over 160 million TCR-beta sequences that came from 15-18 subjects. A single record per CDR3 protein comes from TCRdb applying MiXCR to the 5' RACE reads. The sample holds 11,000 to 15,000 distinct CDR3 sequences, about 13% seen once. The sequenced material came from CD8+ T cells from blood. The chain couples TRBV9 to TRBJ2-1; TRBD1 matches at 7 bases. This TCR derives from a female donor with HTLV-1-associated myelopathy (HAM/TSP). CDR3 loop: CASSVEAGGNEQFF. The CDR3 DNA reads as TGTGCCAGCAGCGTAGAGGCAGGGGGCAATGAGCAGTTCTTC.